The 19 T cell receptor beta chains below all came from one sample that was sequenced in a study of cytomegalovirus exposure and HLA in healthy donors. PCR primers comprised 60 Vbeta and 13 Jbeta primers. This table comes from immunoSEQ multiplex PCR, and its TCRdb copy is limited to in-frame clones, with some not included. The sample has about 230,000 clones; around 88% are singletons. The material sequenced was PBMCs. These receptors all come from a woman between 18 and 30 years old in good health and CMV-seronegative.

The CDR3 nucleotides are TGTGCCAGCACTCCAGGCTATAATTCACCCCTCCACTTT. The encoded protein is CASTPGYNSPLHF. The J gene is TRBJ1-6, the V gene TRBV6-5; D is unclear. Germline values: CDR1 MNHEY, CDR2 SVGAGI. This CDR3 has 13 residues. V lost 7 bases and J lost 3, with 7 bases in between.

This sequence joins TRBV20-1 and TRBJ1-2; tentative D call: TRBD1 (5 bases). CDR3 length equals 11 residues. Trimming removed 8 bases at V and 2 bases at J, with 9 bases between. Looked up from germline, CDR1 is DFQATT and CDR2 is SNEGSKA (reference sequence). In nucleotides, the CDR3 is TGCAGTCATCGACAGAACTATGGCTACACCTTC. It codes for CSHRQNYGYTF.

For the CDR3, the DNA is TGTGCCATCAGTGAGCACCGGGACAGGGGGCGAATCGGAGAGACCCAGTACTTC. The encoded protein is CAISEHRDRGRIGETQYF. This chain joins TRBV10-3 and TRBJ2-5; 12 bases align to TRBD1. The germline V gene has CDR1 ENHRY and CDR2 SYGVKD. V was pared by 2 bases and J by 4 bases, with 11 bases of the junction left unmatched. This CDR3 is 18 amino acids long.

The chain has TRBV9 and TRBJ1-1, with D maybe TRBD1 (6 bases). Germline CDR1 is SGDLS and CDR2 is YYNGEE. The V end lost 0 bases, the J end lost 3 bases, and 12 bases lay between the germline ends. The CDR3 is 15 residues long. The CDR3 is CASSVEGHLDTEAFF. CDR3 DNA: TGTGCCAGCAGCGTAGAGGGACACCTAGACACTGAAGCTTTCTTT.

CDR3 amino acids: CAWSATSDTYNEQFF. In nucleotides, the CDR3 is TGTGCCTGGAGTGCTACTAGCGACACCTACAATGAGCAGTTCTTC. The chain uses TRBV30 and TRBJ2-1; 7 nucleotides match TRBD2. Germline assignment: CDR1 GTSNPN and CDR2 SVGIG (reference sequence). This CDR3 contains 15 residues. The trim removed 1 base at V and 2 bases at J, leaving 5 bases unmatched.

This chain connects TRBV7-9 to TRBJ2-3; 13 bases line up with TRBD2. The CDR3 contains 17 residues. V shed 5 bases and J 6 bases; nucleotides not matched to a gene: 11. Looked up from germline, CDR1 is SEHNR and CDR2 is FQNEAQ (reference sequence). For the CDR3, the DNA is TGTGCCAGCAGCCCCGGACTAGCGGGAGTTTCGTGGGATACGCAGTATTTT. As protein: CASSPGLAGVSWDTQYF.

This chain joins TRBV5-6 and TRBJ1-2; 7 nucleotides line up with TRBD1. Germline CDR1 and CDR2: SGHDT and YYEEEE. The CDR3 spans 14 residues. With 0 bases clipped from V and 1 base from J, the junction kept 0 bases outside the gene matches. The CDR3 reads CASSLGDSNYGYTF. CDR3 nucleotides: TGTGCCAGCAGCTTGGGGGACAGTAACTATGGCTACACCTTC.

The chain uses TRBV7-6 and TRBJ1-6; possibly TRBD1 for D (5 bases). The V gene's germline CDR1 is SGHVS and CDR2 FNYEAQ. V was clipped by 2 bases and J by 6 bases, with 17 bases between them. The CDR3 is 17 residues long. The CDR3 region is CASSLLGPGESNSPLHF. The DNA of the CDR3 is TGTGCCAGCAGCTTATTGGGGCCAGGCGAATCTAATTCACCCCTCCACTTT.

The CDR3 protein is CASIRDRALNTEAFF. The DNA of the CDR3 is TGTGCCAGCATCCGGGACAGGGCCTTAAACACTGAAGCTTTCTTT. This chain links TRBV27 with TRBJ1-1; 9 bases agree with TRBD1. Germline lookup yields CDR1 MNHEY and CDR2 SMNVEV (reference sequence). This CDR3 comprises 15 residues. V dropped 7 bases and J dropped 2; count of bases not matched to a gene: 8.

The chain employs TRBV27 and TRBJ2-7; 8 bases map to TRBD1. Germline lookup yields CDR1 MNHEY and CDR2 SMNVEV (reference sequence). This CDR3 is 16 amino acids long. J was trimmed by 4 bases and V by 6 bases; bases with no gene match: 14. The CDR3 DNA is TGTGCCAGCAGGCAACAATCCGGGACAGGTTCTTACGAGCAGTACTTC. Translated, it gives CASRQQSGTGSYEQYF.

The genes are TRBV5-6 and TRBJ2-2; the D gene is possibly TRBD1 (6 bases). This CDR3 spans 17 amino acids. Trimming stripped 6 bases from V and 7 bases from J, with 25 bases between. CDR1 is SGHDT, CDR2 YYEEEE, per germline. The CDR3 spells CASNQIRQERFGGELFF. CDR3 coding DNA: TGTGCCAGCAACCAAATAAGACAGGAGAGGTTTGGCGGGGAGCTGTTTTTT.

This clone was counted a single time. The CDR3 sequence is CASSIYRGQASSYNSPLHF. The CDR3 DNA sequence: TGTGCCAGTAGTATCTATAGGGGACAGGCGAGCTCCTATAATTCACCCCTCCACTTT. J is TRBJ1-6 and V is TRBV19, with 8 bases matching TRBD1. Germline V gene data show CDR1 as LNHDA and CDR2 as SQIVND (reference sequence). This CDR3 region has 19 residues. Trimming removed 3 bases from V and 0 bases from J; junction bases left unmatched: 10.

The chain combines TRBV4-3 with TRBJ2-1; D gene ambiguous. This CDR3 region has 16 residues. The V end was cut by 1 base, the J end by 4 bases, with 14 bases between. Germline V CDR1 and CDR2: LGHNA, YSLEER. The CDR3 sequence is CASSQGLAVRYNEQFF. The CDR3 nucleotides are TGCGCCAGCAGCCAAGGTCTGGCGGTCCGATACAATGAGCAGTTCTTC.

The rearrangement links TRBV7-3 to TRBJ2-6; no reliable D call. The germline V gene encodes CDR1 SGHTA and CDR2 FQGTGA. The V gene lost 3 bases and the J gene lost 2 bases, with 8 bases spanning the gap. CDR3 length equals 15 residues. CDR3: CASSFYLTGANVLTF. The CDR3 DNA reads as TGTGCCAGCAGCTTTTATCTTACTGGGGCCAACGTCCTGACTTTC.

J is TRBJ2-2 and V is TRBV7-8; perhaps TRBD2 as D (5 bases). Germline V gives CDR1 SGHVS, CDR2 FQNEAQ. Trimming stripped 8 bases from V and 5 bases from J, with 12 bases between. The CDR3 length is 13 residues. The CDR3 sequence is CASAGVGTGELFF. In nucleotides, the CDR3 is TGTGCCAGCGCCGGGGTTGGAACCGGGGAGCTGTTTTTT.

The CDR3 sequence is CASSPWGLAGDYTEQFF. CDR3 in DNA: TGTGCCAGCAGCCCCTGGGGTTTAGCGGGAGATTATACTGAGCAGTTCTTC. The J gene is TRBJ2-1, the V gene TRBV5-4; TRBD2 agrees at 9 bases. After removal of 4 bases from V and 9 bases from J, the junction contained 17 bases not matched to a gene. The CDR3 contains 17 residues. CDR1 and CDR2 (germline): SGHNT, YYREEE (reference sequence).

The CDR3 region is CASSLDGRGDTEAFF. Written as DNA, the CDR3 is TGCGCCAGCAGCTTGGACGGCAGGGGAGATACTGAAGCTTTCTTT. The genes are TRBV5-1 and TRBJ1-1, with D possibly TRBD1 on 6 matching bases. V was trimmed by 0 bases and J by 5 bases, leaving 14 bases between them. The CDR3 extends over 15 amino acids. From germline, CDR1 is SGHRS and CDR2 YFSETQ.

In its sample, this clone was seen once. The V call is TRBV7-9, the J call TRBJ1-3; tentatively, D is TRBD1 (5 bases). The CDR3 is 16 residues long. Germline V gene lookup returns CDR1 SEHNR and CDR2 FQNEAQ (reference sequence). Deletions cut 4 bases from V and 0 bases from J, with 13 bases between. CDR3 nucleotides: TGTGCCAGCAGCTCCGGGGGGATTCACTCTGGAAACACCATATATTTT. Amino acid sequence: CASSSGGIHSGNTIYF.

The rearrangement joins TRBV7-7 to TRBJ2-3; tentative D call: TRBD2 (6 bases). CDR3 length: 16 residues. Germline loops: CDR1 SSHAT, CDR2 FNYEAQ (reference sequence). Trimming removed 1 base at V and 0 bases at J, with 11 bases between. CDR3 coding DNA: TGTGCCAGCAGCTTAGAGGGCGGGGTAAGCACAGATACGCAGTATTTT. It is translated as CASSLEGGVSTDTQYF. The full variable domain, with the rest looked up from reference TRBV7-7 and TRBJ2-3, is GAGVSQSPRYKVTKRGQDVTLRCDPISSHATLYWYQQALGQGPEFLTYFNYEAQPDKSGLPSDRFSAERPEGSISTLTIQRTEQRDSAMYRCASSLEGGVSTDTQYFGPGTRLTVL.